A selection of T cell receptor beta chains follows, all from one sample in a study of OX40 agonist ivuxolimab in advanced cancers. Measured with immunoSEQ multiplex PCR; TCRdb has only the in-frame clones, and not every one. The sample contains more than 35,000 clones, about 80% of which appear only once. This material consisted of CD4+ or CD8+ T cells sorted from blood, taken in a trial of the OX40 agonist ivuxolimab. The receptors were gathered from an adult with an advanced solid tumor such as melanoma, head and neck, liver or kidney cancer. CDR3s include the opening cysteine and the closing phenylalanine or tryptophan. D genes are given only for firm matches. For some rows the clone size is stated as once, few or many, or as a class when expanded; others skip it.

d_gene	v_gene	abundance	j_gene	CDR3aa	CDR3nt
TRBD1	TRBV16	few	TRBJ1-2	CASSHGQGSGYGYTF	TGTGCCAGCAGCCACGGACAGGGATCGGGGTATGGCTACACCTTC
-	TRBV6-6	-	TRBJ2-1	CASSTTRYNEQFF	TGTGCCAGCAGCACCACGCGTTACAATGAGCAGTTCTTC
-	TRBV9	-	TRBJ1-1	CASSVAFQAEAFF	TGTGCCAGCAGCGTAGCTTTTCAAGCAGAAGCTTTCTTT
TRBD1	TRBV2	once	TRBJ1-1	CASSERQGRAEAFF	TGTGCCAGCAGTGAGAGACAGGGGCGGGCTGAAGCTTTCTTT
TRBD1	TRBV13	few	TRBJ2-7	CASSPDRGGEQYF	TGTGCCAGCAGCCCCGACAGGGGAGGCGAGCAGTACTTC
-	TRBV27	-	TRBJ2-1	CASEPQGGNEQFF	TGTGCCAGCGAACCACAGGGCGGCAATGAGCAGTTCTTC
TRBD1	TRBV15	-	TRBJ2-1	CATSGGQGSANEQFF	TGTGCCACCAGCGGAGGACAGGGTTCGGCCAATGAGCAGTTCTTC
-	TRBV9	-	TRBJ1-1	CASSVGIGAEAFF	TGTGCCAGCAGCGTAGGAATAGGGGCCGAAGCTTTCTTT
-	TRBV5-1	few	TRBJ2-3	CASSLGRGALTDTQYF	TGCGCCAGCAGCTTGGGGAGGGGGGCTCTGACAGATACGCAGTATTTT
-	TRBV5-6	-	TRBJ2-7	CASSLRVYEQYF	TGTGCCAGCAGCCTCCGGGTCTACGAGCAGTACTTC
-	TRBV27	-	TRBJ1-5	CATSTGGQPQHF	TGTGCCACCTCCACGGGGGGTCAGCCCCAGCATTTT
TRBD2	TRBV27	-	TRBJ2-1	CASTLTGRGNEQFF	TGTGCCAGCACTCTTACCGGGAGGGGCAATGAGCAGTTCTTC
-	TRBV28	-	TRBJ1-5	CASSLYGDPQPQHF	TGTGCCAGCAGTTTATACGGGGATCCTCAGCCCCAGCATTTT
-	TRBV7-6	few	TRBJ2-7	CASSSGPLDYEQYF	TGTGCCAGCAGCTCGGGACCTTTAGACTACGAGCAGTACTTC
-	TRBV15	once	TRBJ1-1	CATRAGVANTEAFF	TGTGCCACCCGCGCGGGGGTCGCGAACACTGAAGCTTTCTTT
TRBD2	TRBV4-2	-	TRBJ2-3	CASSHYRDYATSTDTQYF	TGTGCCAGCAGCCATTACCGGGACTACGCTACTAGCACAGATACGCAGTATTTT
-	TRBV7-7	-	TRBJ2-7	CASSLGVGREQYF	TGTGCCAGCAGCTTAGGGGTCGGCCGCGAGCAGTACTTC
-	TRBV9	-	TRBJ1-2	CASSVGQGAGGYTF	TGTGCCAGCAGCGTAGGTCAAGGGGCAGGTGGCTACACCTTC
-	TRBV28	-	TRBJ1-5	CASSPLRDSNQPQHF	TGTGCCAGCAGTCCCCTCCGGGACAGCAATCAGCCCCAGCATTTT
TRBD2	TRBV4-1	once	TRBJ2-5	CASSQGPSGRARETQYF	TGCGCCAGCAGCCAAGGACCTAGCGGGAGGGCCAGAGAGACCCAGTACTTC
-	TRBV6-5	-	TRBJ1-5	CASSYSMGRPQHF	TGTGCCAGCAGTTACTCGATGGGTCGGCCCCAGCATTTT
TRBD1	TRBV4-1	-	TRBJ2-1	CASSREPGTGFEQFF	TGCGCCAGCAGCCGAGAGCCCGGGACAGGGTTTGAGCAGTTCTTC
-	TRBV4-1	-	TRBJ2-3	CASSQDRRTDTQYF	TGCGCCAGCAGCCAAGATAGGAGGACAGATACGCAGTATTTT
-	TRBV7-6	once	TRBJ2-7	CASSSGGGGSREQYF	TGTGCCAGCAGCTCCGGAGGGGGAGGCTCGCGCGAGCAGTACTTC
TRBD1	TRBV5-1	once	TRBJ2-7	CASSLMAGGLYEQYF	TGCGCCAGCAGCTTGATGGCAGGGGGTCTCTACGAGCAGTACTTC